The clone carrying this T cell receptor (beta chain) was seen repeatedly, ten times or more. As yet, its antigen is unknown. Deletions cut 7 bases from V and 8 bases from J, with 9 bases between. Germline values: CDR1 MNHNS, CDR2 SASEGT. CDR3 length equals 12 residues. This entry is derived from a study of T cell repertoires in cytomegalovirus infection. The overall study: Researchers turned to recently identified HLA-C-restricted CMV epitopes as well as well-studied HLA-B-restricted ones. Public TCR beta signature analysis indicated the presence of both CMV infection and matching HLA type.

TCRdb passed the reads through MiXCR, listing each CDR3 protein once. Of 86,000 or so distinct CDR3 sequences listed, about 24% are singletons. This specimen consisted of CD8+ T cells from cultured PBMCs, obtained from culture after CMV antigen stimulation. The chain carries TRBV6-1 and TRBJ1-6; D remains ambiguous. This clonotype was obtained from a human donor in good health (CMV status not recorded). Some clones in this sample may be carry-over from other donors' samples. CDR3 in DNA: TGTGCCAGCAACCCGCCATATTCACCCCTCCACTTT. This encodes CASNPPYSPLHF.